This T cell receptor (beta chain) was sequenced for a study of control samples from healthy donors and cancer patients. Sequencing used immunoSEQ multiplex PCR; TCRdb keeps in-frame clones, though not all of them. The sample lists about 110,000 clones, 85% to 90% occurring once. CDR3 length: 14 amino acids. CDR1 is SGHNT and CDR2 is YENEEA in the germline V gene. With 1 base removed from V and 4 bases from J, the gap between germline ends came to 8 bases. The chain couples TRBV11-3 to TRBJ2-1; a weak D match, TRBD2 (6 bases). Sample: PBMCs. This receptor was taken from a woman aged 55-70 years with lung cancer. CDR3 sequence (DNA): TGTGCCAGCAGCTTAGCCGGGGGATACAATGAGCAGTTCTTC. Its protein is CASSLAGGYNEQFF.